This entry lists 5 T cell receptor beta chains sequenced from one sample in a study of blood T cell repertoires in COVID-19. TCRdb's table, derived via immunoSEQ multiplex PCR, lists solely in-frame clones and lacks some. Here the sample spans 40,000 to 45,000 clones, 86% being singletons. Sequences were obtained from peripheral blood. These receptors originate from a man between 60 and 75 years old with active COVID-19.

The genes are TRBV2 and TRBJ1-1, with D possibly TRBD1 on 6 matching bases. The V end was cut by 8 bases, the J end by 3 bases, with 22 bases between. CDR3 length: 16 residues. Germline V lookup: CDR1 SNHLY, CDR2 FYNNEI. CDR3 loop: CASEEQGWGSHTEAFF. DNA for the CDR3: TGTGCCAGCGAAGAACAGGGTTGGGGTTCCCACACTGAAGCTTTCTTT.

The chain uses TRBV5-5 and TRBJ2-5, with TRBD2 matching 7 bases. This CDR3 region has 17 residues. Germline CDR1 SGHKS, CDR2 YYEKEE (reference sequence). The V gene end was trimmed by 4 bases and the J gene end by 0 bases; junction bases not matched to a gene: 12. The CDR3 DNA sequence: TGTGCCAGCAGCGTCGGGACTACCTTAATGTACCAAGAGACCCAGTACTTC. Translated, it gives CASSVGTTLMYQETQYF.

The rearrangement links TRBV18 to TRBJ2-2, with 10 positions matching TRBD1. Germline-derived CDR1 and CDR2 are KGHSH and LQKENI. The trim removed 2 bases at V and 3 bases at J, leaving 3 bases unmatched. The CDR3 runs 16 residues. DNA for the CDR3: TGTGCCAGCTCACCAACCGGGACAGGGGACACCGGGGAGCTGTTTTTT. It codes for CASSPTGTGDTGELFF.

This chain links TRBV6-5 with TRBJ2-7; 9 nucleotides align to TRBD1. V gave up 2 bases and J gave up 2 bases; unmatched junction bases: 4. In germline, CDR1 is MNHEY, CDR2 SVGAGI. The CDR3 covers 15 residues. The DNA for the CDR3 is TGTGCCAGCAGTTACCGCGGACAGGGGACCTACGAGCAGTACTTC. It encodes CASSYRGQGTYEQYF.

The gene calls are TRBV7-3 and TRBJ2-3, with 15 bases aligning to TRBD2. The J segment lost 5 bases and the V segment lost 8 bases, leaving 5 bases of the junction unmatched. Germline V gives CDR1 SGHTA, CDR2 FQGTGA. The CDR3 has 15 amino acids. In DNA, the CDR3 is TGTGCCAGCGGCAGGACTAGCGGGAGGGTAGATACGCAGTATTTT. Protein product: CASGRTSGRVDTQYF.